The entry that follows covers one T cell receptor beta chain sequence. A few counts support this clonotype. Its binding antigen is unknown. One base away there is no much larger clone; base qualities are not given. This specimen comes from a study of blood T cells in healthy people across ages (dated by TCRdb to between 2014 and 2016). For the wider study: Template switching captured roughly one uniquely barcoded TCR beta cDNA molecule per two T cells in model experiments. Using deep sequencing normalized with unique cDNA molecular identifiers, the study measured how TCR beta repertoire diversity changes with age. The donors were split into four age groups: young (average 16 years), middle-aged (roughly 40), aged (roughly 68) and long-lived (approximately 80). To avoid experimental bias, donors of different ages were distributed randomly across sequencing lanes. The study analyzed two additional independent replicas of 1 million unique cDNA reads from the same blood draw for two donors, one aged 18 to 30 and one aged 80 or older.

Libraries were built with 5' RACE. Sequencing relied on an Illumina HiSeq 2500. A second roughly 6 to 11 cycle PCR used a sample-barcoded 5' primer and a J-beta primer mix. Each TCR beta cDNA molecule received a unique molecular identifier from a template-switch 5' adaptor carrying 12 random nucleotides. Each sample yielded at least 3 million CDR3-containing paired-end reads. The Mint cDNA synthesis kit, primed by a TRBC-specific oligonucleotide, was used to synthesize first-strand cDNA from all RNA. Following uracil-DNA glycosylase treatment, a first 18-cycle PCR with universal primers M1SS and BC2_uni_R was performed on all cDNA. The study's processing was this. For normalization, 1 million high-quality reads were randomly selected from each sample, with every read carrying a distinct molecular identifier. Reads sharing molecular identifiers were discarded rather than binned into consensus sequences. MiTCR, with a Q25 quality threshold and the strictest error-elimination algorithm, was used for CDR3 identification, clonotype clustering and error correction. A nonparametric unseen species model with Euler transformation was used to estimate a lower bound on total TCR beta diversity. TCRdb's own reprocessing of the public reads used fastp at Q25 and MiXCR and kept productive beta chains. One record per CDR3 amino acid sequence lists the most common genes and DNA. The V and J calls and clone size come from TCRdb's table, not from the authors' own analysis. The sample table shows 800,000 or so distinct CDR3 sequences, and 62% are seen once. Together, the top ten hold roughly 26% of the sample.

The germline V and J ends show losses of 4 bases and 6 bases respectively, and no gene match explains 1 base of the junction. Its CDR3 holds 13 amino acids, cysteine through phenylalanine. The entry retains the CDR3 DNA only, 39 bases that are in frame from base 1. Taken from the germline V gene, the CDR1 and CDR2 loops are SGHTA and FQGNSA. The full study reports these points: Because profiling used bulk unsorted PBMCs, naive and antigen-experienced compartments could not be compared conclusively. The long-lived group showed more naive CD4+ T cells, fewer expanded clones and increased TCR diversity than the aged group, suggesting age selection. Because donor CMV infection status was unknown, age-related changes in expanded clonotypes were potentially confounded. Estimates of total diversity from one million sequenced T cells were regarded as lower bounds and underestimates. Observed TCR beta diversity correlated strongly with the percentage of naive T cells measured by flow cytometry. Observed TCR beta diversity per million T cells fell roughly linearly with age, and a significant reduction was already apparent by age roughly 40.

Donors were about 36 systemically healthy Caucasian individuals from Russia aged about 6 to 100 years. Roughly 10 milliliters of peripheral blood were drawn from each donor into EDTA-treated Vacutainer tubes. Ficoll-Paque density-gradient centrifugation was used to isolate PBMCs, with at least 7 million per sample. Trizol reagent was used to extract total RNA from the PBMCs, yielding at least 6 micrograms per sample. For every donor, flow cytometry on a PBMC aliquot measured the percentage of naive CD45RAhigh/CD27high T cells. The sequence is built from TRBV7-2 and TRBJ2-7, and 12 bases in between align with TRBD1. Sample: blood. This receptor was taken from a man under 40 in good health. The CDR3 protein: CASSSGQGAEQYF. The DNA sequence reads TGTGCCAGCAGCTCGGGACAGGGGGCCGAGCAGTACTTC.